Each of the 5 T cell receptor beta chains below was sequenced from the same sample in a study of blood T cell repertoires in COVID-19. Assay used: immunoSEQ multiplex PCR; TCRdb lists only in-frame clones, some missing. The sample has some 90,000 clones; over 80% are singletons. Sequencing was carried out using peripheral blood. These receptors all stem from a woman between 45 and 65 years old in a cohort sampled during active COVID-19.

The chain links TRBV6-6 to TRBJ1-2; TRBD1 agrees at 12 bases. Germline V gene data show CDR1 as MNHNY and CDR2 as SVGAGI (reference sequence). Trimming took 5 bases from V and 12 from J; bases not matched to a gene: 10. The CDR3 length is 14 residues. The CDR3 DNA sequence: TGTGCCAGCAGTCAACCGGGACAGGGGGCGCTTAACACCTTC. Translating gives CASSQPGQGALNTF.

The J gene is TRBJ2-3, the V gene TRBV28; perhaps TRBD1 as D (5 bases). This CDR3 has 15 residues. CDR1 MDHEN and CDR2 SYDVKM come from the germline V gene. V shed 5 bases and J shed 1 base, with 13 bases lying between them. CDR3 protein: CASSPWTLRTDTQYF. CDR3 bases: TGTGCCAGCAGTCCCTGGACACTTCGCACAGATACGCAGTATTTT.

This clone appeared once. V gene TRBV3-1 (or the pseudogene TRBV3-2) combines with J gene TRBJ1-1; 8 positions agree with TRBD1. The CDR3 totals 15 residues. J gave up 5 bases and V 1 base, and 6 bases lay outside the gene matches. The germline V gene encodes CDR1 LGHDT and CDR2 YNNKEL (reference sequence). The CDR3 nucleotides read TGTGCCAGCAGCCAAGGCCAAACAGGGGGAACTGAAGCTTTCTTT. This gives the protein CASSQGQTGGTEAFF.

The chain recombines TRBV4-1 with TRBJ2-1; 11 bases match TRBD2. The CDR3 length is 15 residues. The trim removed 3 bases at V and 6 bases at J, leaving 4 bases unmatched. CDR1 and CDR2 from the germline V gene are MGHRA and YSYEKL. The CDR3 nucleotides read TGCGCCAGCAGCCATAGCGGGAGGGCCGGCAATGAGCAGTTCTTC. Amino acids: CASSHSGRAGNEQFF.

V and J are TRBV7-2 and TRBJ2-1; D unclear. The germline V gene encodes CDR1 SGHTA and CDR2 FQGNSA. V lost 1 base and J 6 bases, leaving 13 bases between the germline ends. This CDR3 comprises 15 residues. CDR3 DNA sequence: TGTGCCAGCAGCTTAGGAGGTAGCTTCTCCAATGAGCAGTTCTTC. It codes for CASSLGGSFSNEQFF.